The table lists the clone carrying this T cell receptor (beta chain) with a few counts. Its antigen remains unidentified. The PCR made use of 60 Vbeta and 13 Jbeta primers. Only in-frame clones appear in the TCRdb table, and some are missing; sequencing was by immunoSEQ multiplex PCR. The profile shows hundreds of thousands of clones, approximately 81% of them singletons. The record originates from a study of cytomegalovirus exposure and HLA in healthy donors. Notes on the study in general: The only immune exposure information that was available was CMV serostatus. A later look showed TCR association rates differing by HLA locus, highest for DRB1 and lowest for HLA-C.

Sequenced sample: PBMCs. This clonotype originated in a man aged 30 to 39 in good health and CMV-seronegative.

DNA of the CDR3: TGCGCCAGCAGCTTGGTAGGGGGGAACACTGAAGCTTTCTTT. It codes for CASSLVGGNTEAFF. The chain recombines TRBV5-1 with TRBJ1-1; perhaps TRBD1 as D (6 bases). The V gene lost 0 bases and the J gene lost 1 base, with 7 bases spanning the gap. CDR1 is SGHRS, CDR2 YFSETQ, per germline. This CDR3 is 14 amino acids long.